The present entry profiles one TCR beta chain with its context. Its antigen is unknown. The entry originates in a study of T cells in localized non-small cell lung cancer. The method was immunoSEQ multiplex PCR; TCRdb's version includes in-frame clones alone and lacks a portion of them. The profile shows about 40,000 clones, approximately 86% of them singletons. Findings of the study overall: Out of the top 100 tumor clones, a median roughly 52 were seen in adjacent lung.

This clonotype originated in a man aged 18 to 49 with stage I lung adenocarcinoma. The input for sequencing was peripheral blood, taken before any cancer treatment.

The CDR3 bases are TGTGCCAGCAGTTTAACTTCAGGCAGGAGCTCTGGAAACACCATATATTTT. This codes for CASSLTSGRSSGNTIYF. The rearrangement joins TRBV27 to TRBJ1-3; D is undetermined. The germline V gene has CDR1 MNHEY and CDR2 SMNVEV (reference sequence). Trimming removed 2 bases at V and 0 bases at J, with 14 bases between. The length of the CDR3 is 17 residues.